This TCR beta chain stems from a study of OX40 agonist ivuxolimab in advanced cancers. The wider study: Patients received intravenous ivuxolimab every 2 weeks at 0.01 to 10 mg/kg.

This clone is medium-sized by share. The V segment lost 4 bases and the J segment 5 bases; nucleotides outside the gene matches: 9. The V gene's germline CDR1 is SEHNR and CDR2 FQNEAQ (reference sequence). The CDR3 covers 15 residues. Profiled with immunoSEQ multiplex PCR; TCRdb holds only in-frame clones, not every one. The sample holds over 14,000 clones, 65% to 80% seen once. The gene calls are TRBV7-9 and TRBJ1-2; 8 bases are a match to TRBD1. Material: CD4+ or CD8+ T cells sorted from blood, obtained in a trial of the OX40 agonist ivuxolimab. This clonotype was obtained from an adult with an advanced solid tumor such as melanoma, head and neck, liver or kidney cancer. The CDR3 loop is CASSWDRQLGYGYTF. CDR3 coding DNA: TGTGCCAGCAGCTGGGACAGGCAGTTGGGGTATGGCTACACCTTC.